This T cell receptor beta chain was sequenced in a study of response to subunit inactivated influenza vaccine. With V trimmed by 0 bases and J by 5 bases, 3 bases remained unmatched. The CDR3 is made up of 15 amino acids. Per germline, CDR1 SGDLS and CDR2 YYNGEE. TCRdb analysed the RT-PCR reads with MiXCR anew, one entry per CDR3 protein. The sample carries 170,000 or so distinct CDR3 sequences, about 10% recorded once. General observations from the study: New T cells are recruited in small numbers by each seasonal influenza vaccination, according to the authors' suggestion.

On this clonotype: Its antigen is not known.

The specimen comprised CD8+ T cells sorted from PBMCs, sampled roughly 24 months after vaccination. The clonotype was recovered from a man aged 50-75 years who received an inactivated influenza vaccine. The V and J genes are TRBV9 and TRBJ2-7; 12 nucleotides line up with TRBD1. CDR3 nucleotides: TGTGCCAGCAGCGTAGAAGGGACAGGGGGCGACGAGCAGTACTTC. This sequence encodes CASSVEGTGGDEQYF.